This TCR beta chain stems from a study of T cell changes during pregnancy in multiple sclerosis. The V and J ends lost 4 bases and 2 bases, in that order; junction bases with no gene match: 13. The CDR3 has 17 amino acids. From germline, CDR1 is SQVTM and CDR2 ANQGSEA. The method was immunoSEQ multiplex PCR; TCRdb's version includes in-frame clones alone and lacks a portion of them. The sample shows 30,000 to 45,000 clones, roughly 91% of them seen only once. The chain recombines TRBV29-1 with TRBJ2-7; 11 positions agree with TRBD2. The input for sequencing was CD8+ T cells from peripheral blood mononuclear cells, taken before pregnancy. The TCR was taken from a female donor with multiple sclerosis, enrolled in a pregnancy study. DNA of the CDR3: TGCAGCGTTGTCCCCGGGACTAGCGGCCATGGGACCTACGAGCAGTACTTC. Translating it yields CSVVPGTSGHGTYEQYF.